This T cell receptor beta chain emerged from a study of blood T cell repertoires in COVID-19. Whole-study context: Sites across the United States, Italy and Spain contributed samples from acute and convalescent COVID-19. From T cells, B-cell-depleted T cells, or PBMCs came the material, which was cDNA or gDNA.

V lost 2 bases to trimming and J lost 6 bases, with 11 bases between them. Germline V gives CDR1 SGDLS, CDR2 YYNGEE. CDR3 length: 14 residues. Original analysis: Amplification with reference gene primers provided the estimates of nucleated cell counts. Produced via immunoSEQ multiplex PCR; TCRdb's table is partial and in-frame only. V and J calls and clone size are given by that table; D and trimming were obtained from the DNA. Of 95,000 to 150,000 clones listed, just over 85% are singletons. What was sequenced was peripheral blood. The rearrangement links TRBV9 to TRBJ2-2; tentative D call: TRBD2 (6 bases). The origin of this receptor is a woman in her 50s with active or convalescent COVID-19. Here the CDR3 reads CASSVGGGAGELFF. The CDR3 nucleotides are TGTGCCAGCAGCGTTGGGGGAGGCGCCGGGGAGCTGTTTTTT.